The clone carrying this T cell receptor (beta chain) was detected ten times or more. Its antigen is unidentified. The sample comes from a study of T cells in Graves' hyperthyroidism and ophthalmopathy. Broader study findings: Ophthalmopathy was model-predicted a median roughly 6.2 months pre-onset. Most expanded thyroid clonotypes above 0.001 recurred in blood.

From RNA transcripts, TCR beta CDR3 regions were amplified. When the TCR CDR3 underwent first-round RT-PCR, the HTBI primer set was used. TCRdb re-called the multiplex PCR reads through MiXCR, storing one row per CDR3 protein. The repertoire holds 700,000 or so distinct CDR3 sequences, with roughly 15% as singletons. Trimming cost V 10 bases and J 1 base, with 13 bases left between them. CDR1 and CDR2 from the germline V gene are KGHSH and LQKENI. The CDR3 consists of 13 residues. Stable Graves' hyperthyroidism meant no ophthalmopathy progression within 18 months. This chain uses TRBV18 with TRBJ1-1; no clear D. The clonotype was recovered from a young man with Graves' hyperthyroidism. Material for sequencing was blood. The CDR3 DNA reads TGTGCCACTTCACAAAGGAGGAACACTGAAGCTTTCTTT. Translation: CATSQRRNTEAFF.